This entry describes one T cell receptor (beta chain). Its antigen remains unknown. This entry is derived from a study of T cells in Graves' hyperthyroidism and ophthalmopathy. As for the study in general: Peripheral blood specimens were obtained at initial diagnosis, prior to any treatment.

Authors of the study amplified TCR beta CDR3 regions from RNA transcripts. HTBI primers were used for first-round RT-PCR of the TCR CDR3. TCRdb reanalysed the multiplex PCR reads using MiXCR and keeps one entry per CDR3 protein. The top ten hold roughly a tenth of the sample, which has hundreds of thousands of distinct CDR3 sequences, 14% seen once. Study-wide results and limits: Most clonotypes expanded in the thyroid (above 0.001) were also present in blood. Model-based prediction identified ophthalmopathy a median 6.5 months prior to its onset.

Graves' hyperthyroidism showing no ophthalmopathy progression within 18 months was considered stable. The germline V and J ends were trimmed by 7 bases and 2 bases, with 11 bases remaining between them. The CDR3 extends over 13 amino acids. Germline V gene sequence: CDR1 SEHNR, CDR2 FQNEAQ (reference sequence). The rearrangement links TRBV7-9 to TRBJ1-1; tentatively, D is TRBD1 (5 bases). This TCR was recovered from a woman aged 18-29 years with Graves' hyperthyroidism. The source material was blood. CDR3 residues: CASTQTENTEAFF. CDR3 DNA sequence: TGTGCCAGCACTCAGACAGAAAACACTGAAGCTTTCTTT.